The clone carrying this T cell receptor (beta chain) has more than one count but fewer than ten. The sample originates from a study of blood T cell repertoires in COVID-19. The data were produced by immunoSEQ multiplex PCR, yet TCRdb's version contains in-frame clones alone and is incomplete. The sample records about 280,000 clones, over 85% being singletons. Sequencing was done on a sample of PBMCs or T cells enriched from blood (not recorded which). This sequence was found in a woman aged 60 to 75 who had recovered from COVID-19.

The CDR3 bases are TGTGCCACCAGCAACCAGGGGGCTGAAGCTTTCTTT. Amino acids: CATSNQGAEAFF. V gene TRBV15 combines with J gene TRBJ1-1, with TRBD1 matching over 7 bases. CDR1 LNHNV and CDR2 YYDKDF come from the germline V gene (reference sequence). The CDR3 extends over 12 amino acids. The V and J ends lost 4 bases and 6 bases, in that order; junction bases with no gene match: 2. Full variable domain (outside the CDR3, taken from reference TRBV15 and TRBJ1-1): DAMVIQNPRYQVTQFGKPVTLSCSQTLNHNVMYWYQQKSSQAPKLLFHYYDKDFNNEADTPDNFQSRRPNTSFCFLDIRSPGLGDTAMYLCATSNQGAEAFFGQGTRLTVV.